The 8 T cell receptor beta chains presented below share a single source sample, sequenced in a study of molecular identifiers for immune sequencing clone quantification (dated by TCRdb to 2016 to 2019). The library came from PCR. Sequenced on an Illumina HiSeq 4000. TCRdb took the public reads, trimmed them with fastp at Q25, ran MiXCR for clone calling and kept in-frame beta chains. Each CDR3 protein appears once, grouped with its most common genes and DNA. This sample gives approximately 9,800 distinct CDR3 sequences in total; 15% to 20% of them show up just once. The ten largest clones take up approximately 1.5% of the sample. Sample: naive CD8+ T cells from blood, with Jurkat cell RNA spiked in. The sample's cell subset or site label is to be understood as: FACS-sorted CD8+CD4-CCR7+CD45RA+ naive T cells. The receptors were gathered from a human donor in good health. Some libraries in this study had Jurkat cell RNA spiked in.

At least ten counts were recorded for this clonotype. The rearrangement joins TRBV19 to TRBJ2-7; D gene unclear. V gave up 3 bases and J gave up 1 base, with 10 bases separating them. This CDR3 has 14 amino acids. Germline V gene data show CDR1 as LNHDA and CDR2 as SQIVND (reference sequence). The CDR3 DNA follows: TGTGCCAGTAGTATTTCCCCAGGTTCCTACGAGCAGTACTTC. The encoded protein is CASSISPGSYEQYF.

By share, this clonotype counts as medium-sized (0.01 to 0.1%). DNA of the CDR3: TGCAGCGTCTACGCAGGGGAGGCCAAAAACATTCAGTACTTC. Its protein product is CSVYAGEAKNIQYF. The chain recombines TRBV29-1 with TRBJ2-4, with D possibly matching TRBD1 (6 bases). This CDR3 region has 14 residues. CDR1 and CDR2 from the germline V gene are SQVTM and ANQGSEA. V lost 6 bases, J lost 1 base, and 13 bases lay in between.

Of note for this clonotype: This may be a read error: a much more frequent sequence differs by one nucleotide. The J gene is TRBJ2-7, the V gene TRBV7-8, with D hard to call. There are 13 residues in the CDR3. The germline V and J ends were trimmed by 10 bases and 4 bases, with 17 bases remaining between them. From germline, CDR1 is SGHVS and CDR2 FQNEAQ. For the CDR3, the DNA is TGTGCCACCCGCCGCGCCCCGTCGTACGAGCAGTACTTC. Its protein product is CATRRAPSYEQYF. Using reference TRBV7-8 and TRBJ2-7 for the parts outside the CDR3, the full variable domain is GAGVSQSPRYKVAKRGQDVALRCDPISGHVSLFWYQQALGQGPEFLTYFQNEAQLDKSGLPSDRFFAERPEGSVSTLKIQRTQQEDSAVYLCATRRAPSYEQYFGPGTRLTVT.

The V call is TRBV24-1, the J call TRBJ2-5, with D possibly TRBD1 on 6 matching bases. Germline V CDR1 and CDR2: KGHDR, SFDVKD. This CDR3 comprises 16 residues. Trimming cost V 5 bases and J 7 bases, with 22 bases left between them. Written as DNA, the CDR3 is TGTGCCACCAGTGGCTCGACCACAGGGCTACAGGTGACCCAGTACTTC. Encoded protein: CATSGSTTGLQVTQYF.

This clonotype was seen a handful of times. Possible read error: a much larger clone is one base away. The gene calls are TRBV30 and TRBJ2-3, with D unresolved. The DNA end is a closer match to TRBJ1-5, so the J assignment may be wrong. The CDR3 contains 14 residues. Germline assignment: CDR1 GTSNPN and CDR2 SVGIG (reference sequence). For the CDR3, the DNA is TGTGCCTGGTCGTATAGCGGGAAAACAGATACGCAGCATTTT. Protein sequence: CAWSYSGKTDTQHF.

Turning to this clonotype: It may be a read error: a sequence one base away is much more abundant. The rearrangement uses TRBV11-2 and TRBJ2-5; D is undetermined. Per germline, CDR1 SGHAT and CDR2 FQNNGV. This CDR3 contains 11 residues. The CDR3 nucleotides read TGTGCCAGCAGCTTCGTGGAGACCCAGCACTTC. It codes for CASSFVETQHF.

By sample fraction, this clonotype is medium-sized (0.01 to 0.1%). The rearrangement uses TRBV13 and TRBJ2-3; perhaps D is TRBD1 or TRBD2 (5 bases each). The CDR3 has 15 residues. CDR1 and CDR2 (germline): PRHDT, FYEKMQ (reference sequence). V lost 4 bases and J 6 bases, leaving 17 bases between the germline ends. The CDR3 region is CASSSSFGAADTQYF. The DNA for the CDR3 is TGTGCCAGCAGCTCCTCCTTCGGGGCCGCCGATACGCAGTATTTT.

To note about this clonotype: This sequence may be a read error, since a much larger clone differs from it by one base. V and J are TRBV7-9 and TRBJ1-2; D is undetermined. CDR1 and CDR2 from the germline V gene are SEHNR and FQNEAQ (reference sequence). The CDR3 loop spans 14 amino acids. This chain's CDR3 is CASSPILTPYGCTF. CDR3 DNA sequence: TGTGCCAGCAGCCCGATTTTGACACCCTATGGCTGCACCTTC.